This T cell receptor (beta chain) was captured in a study of blood T cell repertoires in COVID-19. Study details: Sample material is recorded as cDNA or gDNA derived from T cells, B-cell-depleted T cells, or PBMCs.

In the original workflow: Reference gene primers were amplified, and this amplification served to estimate nucleated cell counts. This table comes from immunoSEQ multiplex PCR, and its TCRdb copy is limited to in-frame clones, with some not included. V and J calls and clone size follow that table, whereas D and trimming were derived from the DNA. The sample lists about 74,000 clones; around 90% were seen once. The CDR3 has 14 residues. Germline loops: CDR1 LNHDA, CDR2 SQIVND (reference sequence). The V end was cut by 6 bases, the J end by 4 bases, with 15 bases between. J is TRBJ1-2 and V is TRBV19, with D possibly being TRBD1 (6 bases). This clonotype was obtained from an elderly woman with active or convalescent COVID-19. Specimen: peripheral blood. The CDR3 DNA follows: TGTGCCAGTAGCATGGAAACAGGGCTCTATGGCTACACCTTC. Protein: CASSMETGLYGYTF.